This T cell receptor (beta chain) was profiled in a study of cytomegalovirus exposure and HLA in healthy donors. Primers for the PCR totalled 60 Vbeta and 13 Jbeta. Assay used: immunoSEQ multiplex PCR; TCRdb lists only in-frame clones, some missing. This repertoire includes approximately 76,000 clones. The germline V gene encodes CDR1 PRHDT and CDR2 FYEKMQ (reference sequence). The CDR3 runs 17 residues. With 5 bases clipped from V and 6 bases from J, the junction kept 16 bases outside the gene matches. General study results and limits: Association of a missense DCLRE1C variant with TCR beta V- and J-gene trimming was reported in a later analysis.

For this clone: No antigen is known for it.

The sequenced sample consisted of PBMCs. The TCR originated in a man between 18 and 35 years old in good health and CMV-seropositive. The gene calls are TRBV13 and TRBJ1-2, with 9 positions matching TRBD1. The CDR3 sequence: CASSPRTGDGNYHGYTF. Written as DNA, the CDR3 is TGTGCCAGCAGCCCCCGGACAGGGGACGGCAACTATCATGGCTACACCTTC.